This TCR beta chain was recovered during a study of breast tumors, draining lymph nodes, adjacent tissues. Study-wide results and caveats: Tumors had less TCR diversity than lymph nodes, more than nontumor tissue.

TCRdb re-called the multiplex PCR reads with MiXCR, one entry per CDR3 protein. The table lists approximately 150,000 distinct CDR3 sequences, about 34% of them singletons. The CDR3 length is 14 residues. V trimming: 5 bases; J trimming: 4 bases; junction bases outside the gene matches: 5. Samples came from axillary lymph nodes draining the breast cancer. This clonotype was recorded at least ten times. The antigen is not known. This chain links TRBV12-3 or TRBV12-4 with TRBJ2-3; 8 nucleotides match TRBD1. Sequenced input: axillary lymph node tissue. The clonotype originates from a female donor with breast cancer. Some clones in this sample may be carry-over from other donors' samples. This CDR3 reads CASSRTGMPDTQYF. The CDR3 nucleotides read TGTGCCAGCAGTCGGACAGGGATGCCAGATACGCAGTATTTT.